The 6 T cell receptor beta chains presented below share a single source sample, sequenced in a study of quantifying T cell responses using KT2 cells. Study overall: Reverse transcription used primers in the TCR alpha and beta constant regions.

A single-stranded UMI oligo with SP2 sequence was ligated to cDNA 3' ends. The first PCR ran three to four cycles with an equimolar RC1.1 and RC1.2 beta primer mix. In TCRdb, the UMI-ligation and nested PCR reads were re-called with MiXCR into one record per CDR3 protein. The sample holds 40,000 to 55,000 distinct CDR3 sequences, roughly 12% seen once. The sample was PBMCs spiked with cells of the T cell clone KT2. The source of these receptors is a human donor.

The V and J genes are TRBV3-1 and TRBJ2-1; D call uncertain. This CDR3 has 14 residues. Trimming took 4 bases from V and 4 from J, leaving 11 bases between them. The V gene's germline CDR1 is LGHDT and CDR2 YNNKEL (reference sequence). CDR3 sequence reads: CASSPRQTYNEQFF. The CDR3 DNA is TGTGCCAGCAGCCCAAGGCAGACGTACAATGAGCAGTTCTTC.

The genes are TRBV2 and TRBJ1-3; no reliable D call. The CDR3 totals 12 residues. Trimming pared 2 bases from V and 8 bases from J, leaving 7 bases between. CDR1 and CDR2 (germline): SNHLY, FYNNEI. The CDR3 is CASSESGDTIYF. CDR3 bases: TGTGCCAGCAGTGAATCTGGGGACACCATATATTTT.

This clonotype was observed a handful of times. This chain links TRBV28 with TRBJ1-2, with 7 bases that match TRBD1. Germline CDR1 MDHEN, CDR2 SYDVKM. V gave up 4 bases and J gave up 7 bases; unmatched junction bases: 12. The CDR3 length is 15 residues. The CDR3 sequence is CASSWGGTEKIGYTF. Written as DNA, the CDR3 is TGTGCCAGCAGTTGGGGGGGGACAGAAAAGATTGGCTACACCTTC.

This clonotype has only a few counts. The chain has TRBV10-3 and TRBJ2-5, with no clear D. The germline gives CDR1 ENHRY, CDR2 SYGVKD. The ends were cut back, 2 bases at V and 0 bases at J, with 16 bases in the middle. The CDR3 has 17 residues. CDR3 nucleotides: TGTGCCATCAGTGAGACCCCCCGGCGGTGGTACCAAGAGACCCAGTACTTC. Encoded protein: CAISETPRRWYQETQYF.

At least ten counts were recorded for this clonotype. The chain employs TRBV10-1 and TRBJ1-1; D possibly corresponds to TRBD1 (6 bases). Germline loops: CDR1 WNHNN, CDR2 SYGVQD (reference sequence). V gave up 7 bases and J gave up 0 bases, with 9 bases separating them. The CDR3 is 13 residues long. CDR3 protein: CASKDSLNTEAFF. The CDR3 DNA is TGCGCCAGCAAGGACAGTCTGAACACTGAAGCTTTCTTT.

This clonotype was detected many times. The J gene is TRBJ2-2, the V gene TRBV4-2; 10 positions agree with TRBD2. The germline V gene has CDR1 LGHNA and CDR2 YNFKEQ. This CDR3 contains 17 residues. Trimming took 0 bases from V and 7 from J; bases not matched to a gene: 8. The CDR3 reads CASSQDGASGGVGELFF. The CDR3 DNA reads as TGTGCCAGCAGCCAAGATGGGGCTAGCGGGGGTGTCGGGGAGCTGTTTTTT.